These 15 T cell receptor beta chains were all obtained from the same sample, sequenced in a study of shared clonotypes between healthy human individuals. The data were produced by immunoSEQ multiplex PCR, yet TCRdb's version contains in-frame clones alone and is incomplete. The sample holds around 480,000 clones; over 60% are singletons and the top ten take approximately 12%. Sequencing used PBMCs. All receptors derive from a woman aged 40 to 50 in good health. Some clones in this sample may be carry-over from other donors' samples.

The chain uses TRBV10-3 and TRBJ2-5; TRBD1 or TRBD2 may be the D gene (5 bases each). The CDR3 consists of 11 residues. The germline V and J ends were trimmed by 4 bases and 5 bases, with 5 bases remaining between them. CDR1 and CDR2 (germline): ENHRY, SYGVKD. The CDR3 bases are TGTGCCATCAGTGGGGGGGAGACCCAGTACTTC. Translated, it gives CAISGGETQYF.

The V call is TRBV13, the J call TRBJ2-7, with D perhaps being TRBD1 or TRBD2 (6 bases each). The CDR3 has 14 amino acids. Germline V gene lookup returns CDR1 PRHDT and CDR2 FYEKMQ (reference sequence). The germline V and J ends were trimmed by 4 bases and 4 bases, with 14 bases remaining between them. The CDR3 DNA sequence: TGTGCCAGCAGCTGGGGGCTAGCGCAGTACGAGCAGTACTTC. This encodes CASSWGLAQYEQYF.

V gene TRBV28 combines with J gene TRBJ1-5; D unresolved. CDR3 length: 16 amino acids. V lost 5 bases, J lost 6 bases, and 20 bases lay in between. Germline-derived CDR1 and CDR2 are MDHEN and SYDVKM. CDR3 region: CASSPAVRDFIQPQHF. The CDR3 bases are TGTGCCAGCAGTCCCGCGGTCCGGGATTTCATTCAGCCCCAGCATTTT. Based on the CDR3 plus reference TRBV28 and TRBJ1-5, the full variable domain is DVKVTQSSRYLVKRTGEKVFLECVQDMDHENMFWYRQDPGLGLRLIYFSYDVKMKEKGDIPEGYSVSREKKERFSLILESASTNQTSMYLCASSPAVRDFIQPQHFGDGTRLSIL.

The CDR3 bases are TGCGCCAGCAGCCAAGGGGGGCGCCGGGAGACCCAGTACTTC. This translates into CASSQGGRRETQYF. The chain joins TRBV4-1 to TRBJ2-5; maybe TRBD1 (6 bases). Germline assignment: CDR1 MGHRA and CDR2 YSYEKL. The germline V and J ends were trimmed by 1 base and 5 bases, with 11 bases remaining between them. The CDR3 is 14 amino acids.

V and J are TRBV7-9 and TRBJ1-4, with a tentative D call TRBD1 (5 bases). V gave up 5 bases and J gave up 8 bases, with 9 bases separating them. The V gene's germline CDR1 is SEHNR and CDR2 FQNEAQ (reference sequence). This CDR3 comprises 12 residues. The CDR3 protein is CASSLGQEKLFF. The CDR3 DNA reads as TGTGCCAGCAGCCTCGGACAAGAAAAACTGTTTTTT.

The J gene is TRBJ2-1, the V gene TRBV6-9; D gene unclear. V lost 7 bases and J 9 bases, leaving 10 bases between the germline ends. From germline, CDR1 is MNHGY and CDR2 SVAAGI. CDR3 length equals 11 residues. The DNA for the CDR3 is TGTGCCAGCACTCCCCCAGGTGAGCAGTTCTTC. It specifies CASTPPGEQFF.

This clone came up a few times. V is TRBV18 and J is TRBJ2-1, with 8 bases lining up with TRBD2. Germline lookup yields CDR1 KGHSH and CDR2 LQKENI. With 0 bases clipped from V and 4 bases from J, the junction kept 5 bases outside the gene matches. The CDR3 runs 16 residues. CDR3 nucleotide sequence: TGTGCCAGCTCACCACCCCGGCTAGCGGGTTACAATGAGCAGTTCTTC. Translated: CASSPPRLAGYNEQFF.

This chain links TRBV5-1 with TRBJ2-5, with 9 bases matching TRBD1. The ends lost 4 bases at V and 5 bases at J; junction bases unmatched: 9. The CDR3 contains 15 residues. Germline lookup yields CDR1 SGHRS and CDR2 YFSETQ. CDR3 nucleotides: TGCGCCAGCAGCCAATACCCGGGACAGGGTGAGACCCAGTACTTC. This encodes CASSQYPGQGETQYF.

Note on this clone: This sample also contains other DNA sequences that code for the same CDR3. V is TRBV9 and J is TRBJ2-6; D remains unclear. V lost 3 bases to trimming and J lost 0 bases, with 1 base between them. The CDR3 sequence is 13 residues long. Looked up from germline, CDR1 is SGDLS and CDR2 is YYNGEE. The CDR3 nucleotides are TGTGCCAGCAGCGGCTCTGGGGCCAACGTCCTGACTTTC. Residues: CASSGSGANVLTF.

This clone appeared a few times. The genes are TRBV9 and TRBJ2-2, with D unresolved. The germline V gene encodes CDR1 SGDLS and CDR2 YYNGEE. The V gene lost 0 bases and the J gene lost 1 base, with 7 bases spanning the gap. The CDR3 has 15 amino acids. The CDR3 loop reads CASSVESENTGELFF. Written as DNA, the CDR3 is TGTGCCAGCAGCGTAGAGTCAGAGAACACCGGGGAGCTGTTTTTT.

The CDR3 protein is CASSWGLAGVETQYF. In nucleotides, the CDR3 is TGTGCCAGCAGCTGGGGACTAGCGGGAGTAGAGACCCAGTACTTC. V gene TRBV7-2 combines with J gene TRBJ2-5, with 14 bases lining up with TRBD2. The CDR3 length is 15 residues. Germline V gives CDR1 SGHTA, CDR2 FQGNSA. V dropped 4 bases and J dropped 4; count of bases not matched to a gene: 2.

The chain combines TRBV9 with TRBJ2-5, with TRBD2 matching 12 bases. The junction had 12 bases not matched to a gene; V was cut back by 4 bases and J by 5 bases. The CDR3 loop spans 17 amino acids. CDR1 SGDLS and CDR2 YYNGEE come from the germline V gene. CDR3 loop: CASSPWLAGGPGETQYF. Written as DNA, the CDR3 is TGTGCCAGCAGCCCATGGCTAGCGGGAGGGCCGGGGGAGACCCAGTACTTC.

The rearrangement links TRBV18 to TRBJ2-1; possibly TRBD1 or TRBD2 for D (5 bases each). This CDR3 has 17 amino acids. Trimming stripped 0 bases from V and 7 bases from J, with 19 bases between. Germline CDR1 reads KGHSH; CDR2 reads LQKENI. CDR3 region: CASSPPLGAPPTNEQFF. The CDR3 DNA reads as TGTGCCAGCTCACCACCACTAGGGGCCCCCCCCACAAATGAGCAGTTCTTC.

The chain carries TRBV27 and TRBJ1-1; TRBD1 agrees at 7 bases. CDR3 length: 18 amino acids. Losses at the gene ends were 8 bases for V and 0 bases for J; bases not matched to a gene: 18. Germline V gene sequence: CDR1 MNHEY, CDR2 SMNVEV (reference sequence). The CDR3 nucleotides read TGTGCCAGCGCGGGGACAGACCGGAGGACAGCGATGAACACTGAAGCTTTCTTT. It translates to CASAGTDRRTAMNTEAFF.

The chain links TRBV28 to TRBJ2-7, with D possibly being TRBD1 (6 bases). Germline CDR1 reads MDHEN; CDR2 reads SYDVKM. The CDR3 has 14 amino acids. Trimming pared 4 bases from V and 5 bases from J, leaving 15 bases between. CDR3 amino acids: CASSSPQGPNEQYF. The DNA of the CDR3 is TGTGCCAGCAGTTCCCCTCAGGGGCCAAACGAGCAGTACTTC.